The rows below give T cell receptor beta chains drawn from one sample of a study of shared clonotypes between healthy human individuals. The data were produced by immunoSEQ multiplex PCR, yet TCRdb's version contains in-frame clones alone and is incomplete. Found here are roughly 500,000 clones, around 96% of them singletons; the top ten hold about 0.06%. The source material was naive CD4+ T cells sorted from blood. The receptors were sampled from a woman between 25 and 40 years old in good health. Each CDR3 is given with its conserved first and last residue. The D gene is left open where the match is weak. Size values are once, few and many counts, or a class for expanded clones, and some rows have none.

J gene: TRBJ2-1
D gene: -
clone size: -
V gene: TRBV6-5
CDR3 length: 14
CDR3 DNA: TGTGCCAGCAGTTACAGTGGGGGACACAATGAGCAGTTCTTC
CDR3 protein: CASSYSGGHNEQFF

J gene: TRBJ2-1
D gene: TRBD2
clone size: -
V gene: TRBV5-1
CDR3 length: 13
CDR3 DNA: TGCGCCAGCAGCGGACTAGGGGATAATGAGCGGGTCTTC
CDR3 protein: CASSGLGDNERVF

J gene: TRBJ1-1
D gene: -
clone size: -
V gene: TRBV2
CDR3 length: 14
CDR3 DNA: TGTGCCAGCAGGAGACTTAGGGGACGGCCTGAAGCTTTCTTT
CDR3 protein: CASRRLRGRPEAFF

J gene: TRBJ2-5
D gene: -
clone size: -
V gene: TRBV5-1
CDR3 length: 16
CDR3 DNA: TGCGCCAGCAGCTTGGGGCCTGGGGGTGGGCAAGAGACCCAGTACTTC
CDR3 protein: CASSLGPGGGQETQYF

J gene: TRBJ1-1
D gene: -
clone size: -
V gene: TRBV19
CDR3 length: 16
CDR3 DNA: TGTGCCAGTAGTATAGGCGGCAGTGTTATGAACACTGAAGCTTTCTTT
CDR3 protein: CASSIGGSVMNTEAFF

J gene: TRBJ1-5
D gene: -
clone size: -
V gene: TRBV10-3
CDR3 length: 13
CDR3 DNA: TGTGCCATCAGACCGGGACTCTTGCAGCCCCAGCATTTT
CDR3 protein: CAIRPGLLQPQHF

J gene: TRBJ1-2
D gene: -
clone size: -
V gene: TRBV5-1
CDR3 length: 12
CDR3 DNA: TGCGCCAGCAGCGCAAACAACTATGGCTACACCTTC
CDR3 protein: CASSANNYGYTF

J gene: TRBJ2-2
D gene: -
clone size: -
V gene: TRBV14
CDR3 length: 16
CDR3 DNA: TGTGCCAGCAGCCAAGATCTAGCGCGAGGGACCGGGGAGCTGTTTTTT
CDR3 protein: CASSQDLARGTGELFF

J gene: TRBJ2-7
D gene: -
clone size: -
V gene: TRBV11-2
CDR3 length: 14
CDR3 DNA: TGTGCCAGCAGCTTAGATCTCGGGGTCTACGAGCAGTACTTC
CDR3 protein: CASSLDLGVYEQYF

J gene: TRBJ2-7
D gene: -
clone size: -
V gene: TRBV23-1
CDR3 length: 14
CDR3 DNA: TGCGCCAGCAGTCAGAGCGGAAAGTGCGACGAGCAGTACTTC
CDR3 protein: CASSQSGKCDEQYF

J gene: TRBJ2-3
D gene: TRBD2
clone size: -
V gene: TRBV7-9
CDR3 length: 15
CDR3 DNA: TGTGCCAGCAGCTTTAGGACTAGCGGGACAGATACGCAGTATTTT
CDR3 protein: CASSFRTSGTDTQYF

J gene: TRBJ2-7
D gene: -
clone size: -
V gene: TRBV28
CDR3 length: 12
CDR3 DNA: TGTGCCAGCAGTCCGCAGCCCTACGAGCAGTACTTC
CDR3 protein: CASSPQPYEQYF

J gene: TRBJ1-1
D gene: -
clone size: -
V gene: TRBV7-6
CDR3 length: 12
CDR3 DNA: TGTGCCAGCAGCTCCCAGGAGGGGGAGGCTTTCTTT
CDR3 protein: CASSSQEGEAFF

J gene: TRBJ1-2
D gene: -
clone size: -
V gene: TRBV27
CDR3 length: 15
CDR3 DNA: TGTGCCAGCAGTCCGATTTCCGGGACACAATCAGGCTACACCTTC
CDR3 protein: CASSPISGTQSGYTF

J gene: TRBJ1-1
D gene: -
clone size: -
V gene: TRBV19
CDR3 length: 13
CDR3 DNA: TGTGCCAGTAGTACCGCCTTGAACACTGAAGCTTTCTTT
CDR3 protein: CASSTALNTEAFF

J gene: TRBJ2-7
D gene: -
clone size: -
V gene: TRBV14
CDR3 length: 15
CDR3 DNA: TGTGCCAGCAGCCAAGATACCCTCCGGAGCTACGAGCAGTACTTC
CDR3 protein: CASSQDTLRSYEQYF

J gene: TRBJ1-4
D gene: -
clone size: -
V gene: TRBV5-1
CDR3 length: 18
CDR3 DNA: TGCGCCAGCAGCCCTAGGCATTCCGGGGAGGCAACTAATGAAAAACTGTTTTTT
CDR3 protein: CASSPRHSGEATNEKLFF

J gene: TRBJ2-1
D gene: -
clone size: -
V gene: TRBV19
CDR3 length: 17
CDR3 DNA: TGTGCCAGTGGCCAGGGGGGGGCGGGAGTCCGCTACAATGAGCAGTTCTTC
CDR3 protein: CASGQGGAGVRYNEQFF

J gene: TRBJ2-7
D gene: TRBD1
clone size: -
V gene: TRBV28
CDR3 length: 14
CDR3 DNA: TGTGCCAGCACCTTGGACAGGGGTCTTGGGGAGCAGTACTTC
CDR3 protein: CASTLDRGLGEQYF

J gene: TRBJ1-1
D gene: -
clone size: -
V gene: TRBV7-8
CDR3 length: 16
CDR3 DNA: TGTGCCAGCAGCTTAAGTGCCAGGCTCGTGAACACTGAAGCTTTCTTT
CDR3 protein: CASSLSARLVNTEAFF

J gene: TRBJ1-2
D gene: -
clone size: -
V gene: TRBV7-2
CDR3 length: 15
CDR3 DNA: TGTGCCAGCAGCTTAGGTACAGGAGGAGTTGATGGCTACACCTTC
CDR3 protein: CASSLGTGGVDGYTF

J gene: TRBJ2-7
D gene: -
clone size: -
V gene: TRBV20-1
CDR3 length: 11
CDR3 DNA: TGCAGTGCTAGTCGCTCCTACGAGCAGTACTTC
CDR3 protein: CSASRSYEQYF

J gene: TRBJ1-1
D gene: -
clone size: -
V gene: TRBV18
CDR3 length: 17
CDR3 DNA: TGTGCCAGCTCACCATTAGTGAAAGAGGGCCAATACACTGAAGCTTTCTTT
CDR3 protein: CASSPLVKEGQYTEAFF

J gene: TRBJ1-1
D gene: -
clone size: -
V gene: TRBV29-1
CDR3 length: 14
CDR3 DNA: TGCAGCGTTGAAGACAGGGGCTGGAACACTGAAGCTTTCTTT
CDR3 protein: CSVEDRGWNTEAFF

J gene: TRBJ1-3
D gene: -
clone size: -
V gene: TRBV7-9
CDR3 length: 14
CDR3 DNA: TGTGCCGGATACAGGGCTCGCTCTGGAAACACCATATATTTT
CDR3 protein: CAGYRARSGNTIYF

J gene: TRBJ1-1
D gene: -
clone size: -
V gene: TRBV10-2
CDR3 length: 13
CDR3 DNA: TGCGCCAGCAGTGAAACAAGAACCACTGAAGCTTTCTTT
CDR3 protein: CASSETRTTEAFF

J gene: TRBJ2-1
D gene: TRBD1
clone size: -
V gene: TRBV9
CDR3 length: 17
CDR3 DNA: TGTGCCAGCAGCGTAGCTTTACCTGGGACAGGGTACAATGAGCAGTTCTTC
CDR3 protein: CASSVALPGTGYNEQFF

J gene: TRBJ2-7
D gene: TRBD1
clone size: -
V gene: TRBV30
CDR3 length: 14
CDR3 DNA: TGTGCCTGGAGTAAGGACAGGGCGAGGTACGAGCAGTACTTC
CDR3 protein: CAWSKDRARYEQYF

J gene: TRBJ2-1
D gene: TRBD2
clone size: -
V gene: TRBV4-2
CDR3 length: 16
CDR3 DNA: TGTGCCAGCAGCTTAACTAGCGGGAGCTCCTACAATGAGCAGTTCTTC
CDR3 protein: CASSLTSGSSYNEQFF

J gene: TRBJ2-5
D gene: TRBD2
clone size: -
V gene: TRBV28
CDR3 length: 15
CDR3 DNA: TGTGCCAGCAGCGCGGGGGGTTTTGGAAAAGAGACCCAGTACTTC
CDR3 protein: CASSAGGFGKETQYF

J gene: TRBJ1-5
D gene: -
clone size: -
V gene: TRBV6-4
CDR3 length: 15
CDR3 DNA: TGTGCCAGCAGTGAAGTCGCGGAGGACAATCAGCCCCAGCATTTT
CDR3 protein: CASSEVAEDNQPQHF

J gene: TRBJ2-2
D gene: TRBD2
clone size: -
V gene: TRBV6-4
CDR3 length: 16
CDR3 DNA: TGTGCCAGCAGCTCCCGACTAGCGGTTAACACCGGGGAGCTGTTTTTT
CDR3 protein: CASSSRLAVNTGELFF

J gene: TRBJ2-3
D gene: TRBD2
clone size: -
V gene: TRBV5-4
CDR3 length: 17
CDR3 DNA: TGTGCCAGCAGCCAACCTACTAGCGGGAGAAAGGGAGATACGCAGTATTTT
CDR3 protein: CASSQPTSGRKGDTQYF

J gene: TRBJ2-1
D gene: TRBD2
clone size: -
V gene: TRBV9
CDR3 length: 16
CDR3 DNA: TGTGCCAGCAGCGCCATAGCGGGAGTCCCCTACAATGAGCAGTTCTTC
CDR3 protein: CASSAIAGVPYNEQFF

J gene: TRBJ1-3
D gene: TRBD1
clone size: -
V gene: TRBV4-2
CDR3 length: 15
CDR3 DNA: TGTGCCAGCAGCTTCGACAGGGACTCTGGAAACACCATATATTTT
CDR3 protein: CASSFDRDSGNTIYF

J gene: TRBJ2-7
D gene: -
clone size: -
V gene: TRBV20-1
CDR3 length: 11
CDR3 DNA: TGCAGTGCTAGAAGAGGAGGCGAGCAGTACTTC
CDR3 protein: CSARRGGEQYF

J gene: TRBJ2-1
D gene: -
clone size: -
V gene: TRBV19
CDR3 length: 13
CDR3 DNA: TGTGCCAGTGGGGGGACGGGTGCCGTGGTGCAGTTCTTC
CDR3 protein: CASGGTGAVVQFF

J gene: TRBJ1-5
D gene: TRBD1
clone size: -
V gene: TRBV28
CDR3 length: 14
CDR3 DNA: TGTGCCAGCACTACCGGACAGGGCGGTCAGCCCCAGCATTTT
CDR3 protein: CASTTGQGGQPQHF

J gene: TRBJ2-5
D gene: -
clone size: -
V gene: TRBV27
CDR3 length: 14
CDR3 DNA: TGTGCCAGCAGTCGGTGGACGAAACAAGAGACCCAGTACTTC
CDR3 protein: CASSRWTKQETQYF

J gene: TRBJ2-2
D gene: TRBD2
clone size: -
V gene: TRBV19
CDR3 length: 17
CDR3 DNA: TGTGCCAGTAGTATGGGTAGGACTAGCGGGTTTCCCGGGGAGCTGTTTTTT
CDR3 protein: CASSMGRTSGFPGELFF

J gene: TRBJ2-4
D gene: TRBD1
clone size: -
V gene: TRBV5-6
CDR3 length: 16
CDR3 DNA: TGTGCCAGCAGTATACAGGGGTATCTCGCCAAAAACATTCAGTACTTC
CDR3 protein: CASSIQGYLAKNIQYF

J gene: TRBJ2-7
D gene: -
clone size: -
V gene: TRBV2
CDR3 length: 16
CDR3 DNA: TGTGCCAGCAGGGGACCTAAGTCCGTTCCCAGGGCCGAGCAGTACTTC
CDR3 protein: CASRGPKSVPRAEQYF

J gene: TRBJ1-1
D gene: -
clone size: -
V gene: TRBV6-4
CDR3 length: 13
CDR3 DNA: TGTGCCAGCAGCAGGGGTCTGAACACTGAAGCTTTCTTT
CDR3 protein: CASSRGLNTEAFF

J gene: TRBJ2-3
D gene: -
clone size: -
V gene: TRBV6-4
CDR3 length: 14
CDR3 DNA: TGTGCCAGCAGCCCGACCGCAGGAACAAATACGCAGTATTTT
CDR3 protein: CASSPTAGTNTQYF

J gene: TRBJ2-1
D gene: -
clone size: -
V gene: TRBV14
CDR3 length: 13
CDR3 DNA: TGTGCCAGCAGCCAAAACAGGGTCGGAGAGCAGTTCTTC
CDR3 protein: CASSQNRVGEQFF

J gene: TRBJ1-5
D gene: -
clone size: few
V gene: TRBV19
CDR3 length: 15
CDR3 DNA: TGTGCCAGTAGTATAGGCGCAGGATTAATTCAGCCCCAGCATTTT
CDR3 protein: CASSIGAGLIQPQHF

J gene: TRBJ1-2
D gene: -
clone size: -
V gene: TRBV28
CDR3 length: 11
CDR3 DNA: TGTGCCAGCAGTCAGACAGCTGGCTACACCTTC
CDR3 protein: CASSQTAGYTF

J gene: TRBJ1-1
D gene: TRBD1
clone size: once
V gene: TRBV19
CDR3 length: 14
CDR3 DNA: TGTGCCAGTAGTTTACGGACAGGGAACACTGAAGCTTTCTTT
CDR3 protein: CASSLRTGNTEAFF

J gene: TRBJ2-5
D gene: -
clone size: -
V gene: TRBV28
CDR3 length: 14
CDR3 DNA: TGTGCCAGCAGCCTACTAGATGGGGGTGCGCCCCAGTACTTC
CDR3 protein: CASSLLDGGAPQYF

J gene: TRBJ2-1
D gene: -
clone size: -
V gene: TRBV11-3
CDR3 length: 12
CDR3 DNA: TGTGCCAGCAGCCTAGCAGGCAATGAGCAGTTCTTC
CDR3 protein: CASSLAGNEQFF

J gene: TRBJ2-5
D gene: -
clone size: -
V gene: TRBV5-1
CDR3 length: 11
CDR3 DNA: TGCGCCAGCAGGGAGGAGGAGACCCAGTACTTC
CDR3 protein: CASREEETQYF